This TCR beta chain stems from a study of blood T cell repertoires in COVID-19. At the level of the study: Samples of COVID-19 (acute and convalescent) were obtained from the United States, Italy and Spain. PBMCs, B-cell-depleted T cells, or T cells were the source of the cDNA or gDNA that made up the material.

Source study methods: The authors estimated nucleated cell counts from reference gene primer amplification. Measured with immunoSEQ multiplex PCR; TCRdb has only the in-frame clones, and not every one. Clone size and the V and J calls come from that table; the DNA yielded D and trimming. Found here are about 290,000 clones, over 80% of them singletons; the top ten hold around 4%. Germline trimming cut 1 base from V and 0 bases from J; bases unmatched to any gene: 14. CDR3 length equals 20 residues. Germline V gene sequence: CDR1 SGDLS, CDR2 YYNGEE. Sequenced: peripheral blood. The chain has TRBV9 and TRBJ2-1; 9 nucleotides match TRBD2. The clonotype comes from a woman aged 45 to 65 with active or convalescent COVID-19. CDR3 in DNA: TGTGCCAGCAGCGTACGAAGCGGGAGGCCCTACGGAAGCTCCTACAATGAGCAGTTCTTC. Its protein is CASSVRSGRPYGSSYNEQFF.